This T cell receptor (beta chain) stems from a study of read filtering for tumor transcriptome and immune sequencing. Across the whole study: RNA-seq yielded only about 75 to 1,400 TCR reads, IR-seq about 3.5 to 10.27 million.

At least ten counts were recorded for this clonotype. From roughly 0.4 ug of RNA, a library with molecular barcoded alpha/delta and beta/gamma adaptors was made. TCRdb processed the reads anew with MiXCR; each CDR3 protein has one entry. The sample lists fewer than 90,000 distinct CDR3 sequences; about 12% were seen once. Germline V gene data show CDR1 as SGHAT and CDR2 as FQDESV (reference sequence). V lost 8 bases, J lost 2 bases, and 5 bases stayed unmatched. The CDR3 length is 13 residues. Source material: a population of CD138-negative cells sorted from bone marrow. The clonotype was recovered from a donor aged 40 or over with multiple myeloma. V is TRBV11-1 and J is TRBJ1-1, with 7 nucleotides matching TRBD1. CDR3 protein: CASQGQRNTEAFF. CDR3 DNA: TGTGCCAGCCAGGGACAGAGAAACACTGAAGCTTTCTTT. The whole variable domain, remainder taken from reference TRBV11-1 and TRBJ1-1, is EAEVAQSPRYKITEKSQAVAFWCDPISGHATLYWYRQILGQGPELLVQFQDESVVDDSQLPKDRFSAERLKGVDSTLKIQPAELGDSAMYLCASQGQRNTEAFFGQGTRLTVV.